Listed below are T cell receptor beta chains from one sample, sequenced in a study of cytomegalovirus exposure and HLA in healthy donors. Assay used: immunoSEQ multiplex PCR; TCRdb lists only in-frame clones, some missing. The sample consists of under 200,000 clones, more than 75% of them appearing once. The source material was PBMCs. Receptor source: a man aged 18 to 30 in good health and CMV-seropositive. Both conserved end residues are part of each CDR3. D genes are given only for firm matches. Clone sizes are given selectively: once, few, many, or a class where the clone is expanded.

TRBJ2-3	NA	TRBD2	TRBV7-3	15	CASSLGLTSTDTQYF	TGTGCCAGCAGCTTGGGACTAACTAGCACAGATACGCAGTATTTT
TRBJ1-2	NA	TRBD1	TRBV13	16	CASSSGTAEPNYGYTF	TGTGCCAGCAGCTCCGGGACAGCCGAGCCGAACTATGGCTACACCTTC
TRBJ1-2	NA	NA	TRBV7-2	17	CASSPQTAILSWSGYTF	TGTGCCAGCAGCCCCCAGACAGCCATTCTCTCCTGGTCTGGCTACACCTTC
TRBJ2-3	NA	NA	TRBV2	13	CASSLQGTDTQYF	TGTGCCAGCAGCCTACAGGGCACAGATACGCAGTATTTT
TRBJ1-1	NA	NA	TRBV18	17	CASSSILQTLIDTEAFF	TGTGCCAGCTCAAGTATATTACAGACCCTAATAGACACTGAAGCTTTCTTT
TRBJ2-3	few	TRBD2	TRBV10-3	12	CAISDSGGAQYF	TGTGCCATCAGTGACTCCGGGGGGGCGCAGTATTTT
TRBJ1-2	NA	NA	TRBV7-3	14	CASRSGQEREGYTF	TGTGCCAGCAGATCGGGACAAGAAAGAGAGGGCTACACCTTC
TRBJ1-2	few	NA	TRBV30	14	CAWSVGQSNYGYTF	TGTGCCTGGAGTGTTGGACAGAGTAACTATGGCTACACCTTC
TRBJ2-7	NA	NA	TRBV25-1	16	CASSERRQRQGYEQYF	TGTGCCAGCAGTGAACGCCGACAGAGGCAAGGGTACGAGCAGTACTTC
TRBJ2-2	NA	TRBD2	TRBV9	13	CASTRRETGELFF	TGTGCCAGCACTCGGCGGGAGACCGGGGAGCTGTTTTTT
TRBJ2-3	NA	NA	TRBV4-3	16	CASSQGAGEGRDTQYF	TGCGCCAGCAGCCAAGGGGCAGGGGAGGGTCGGGATACGCAGTATTTT
TRBJ1-1	many	NA	TRBV5-1	14	CASSLTYGNTEAFF	TGCGCCAGCAGCTTGACCTATGGGAACACTGAAGCTTTCTTT
TRBJ2-7	NA	TRBD2	TRBV6-1	15	CASSEAWEGSLNRYF	TGTGCCAGCAGTGAAGCGTGGGAGGGGAGCCTTAATCGGTACTTC
TRBJ2-5	NA	TRBD2	TRBV5-4	18	CASSLALAGGVISKTQYF	TGTGCCAGCAGCTTGGCCCTAGCGGGAGGGGTAATTTCGAAGACCCAGTACTTC
TRBJ2-2	NA	TRBD2	TRBV7-9	16	CASSHTSARNTGELFF	TGTGCCAGCAGTCATACTAGCGCCAGGAACACCGGGGAGCTGTTTTTT
TRBJ2-1	NA	NA	TRBV4-3	18	CASSQERERPSSYNEQFF	TGCGCCAGCAGCCAAGAGAGGGAGCGTCCGAGCTCCTACAATGAGCAGTTCTTC
TRBJ2-3	NA	NA	TRBV27	14	CASRRQRNTDTQYF	TGTGCCAGCCGTCGGCAGCGGAACACAGATACGCAGTATTTT
TRBJ2-3	NA	TRBD1	TRBV27	17	CASSLGTGVMSTDTQYF	TGTGCCAGCAGTTTGGGGACAGGGGTAATGAGCACAGATACGCAGTATTTT
TRBJ2-1	NA	NA	TRBV5-4	16	CASSLGGGSSYNEQFF	TGTGCCAGCAGCTTGGGGGGTGGGAGTTCCTACAATGAGCAGTTCTTC
TRBJ1-4	NA	NA	TRBV5-1	15	CASSLGTEQNEKLFF	TGCGCCAGCAGCTTGGGGACAGAACAAAATGAAAAACTGTTTTTT
TRBJ2-5	few	TRBD2	TRBV15	17	CATSSPGGRIGQETQYF	TGTGCCACCAGCAGCCCCGGCGGGAGGATAGGTCAGGAGACCCAGTACTTC
TRBJ1-5	NA	NA	TRBV6-5	15	CASSYSGQRIKPQHF	TGTGCCAGCAGTTACTCAGGACAGAGAATCAAGCCCCAGCATTTT
TRBJ2-2	NA	NA	TRBV7-3	14	CASAQGVSGGELFF	TGTGCCAGCGCCCAAGGGGTTTCCGGCGGGGAGCTGTTTTTT